This entry lists 10 T cell receptor beta chains sequenced from one sample in a study of Graves' ophthalmopathy and Graves' hyperthyroidism. TCR beta CDR3 amplification used RNA transcripts. Following a first-round RT-PCR that used HTBI primers, a second-round multiplex PCR was carried out. A single record per CDR3 protein comes from TCRdb applying MiXCR to the multiplex PCR reads. The sample contains hundreds of thousands of distinct CDR3 sequences, 45% to 55% of which appear only once. Material for sequencing was peripheral blood. Receptors were obtained from an adult man with Graves' ophthalmopathy.

V usage is TRBV5-1 and J usage is TRBJ1-1; D ambiguous. CDR1 is SGHRS, CDR2 YFSETQ, per germline. This CDR3 region has 15 residues. V was clipped by 4 bases and J by 4 bases, with 17 bases between them. CDR3 DNA sequence: TGCGCCAGCAGCCTTGGGCCCCAAGGAGCCACTGAAGCTTTCTTT. Translation: CASSLGPQGATEAFF.

The gene calls are TRBV6-5 and TRBJ1-4; D remains unclear. CDR3 length equals 11 residues. The V gene lost 4 bases and the J gene lost 7 bases, with 4 bases spanning the gap. The germline V gene encodes CDR1 MNHEY and CDR2 SVGAGI. Here the CDR3 reads CASSWGEKLFF. For the CDR3, the DNA is TGTGCCAGCAGTTGGGGTGAAAAACTGTTTTTT.

This clonotype was seen a handful of times. V and J are TRBV2 and TRBJ1-4; TRBD1 matches at 7 bases. With V trimmed by 7 bases and J by 0 bases, 8 bases remained unmatched. The CDR3 totals 16 residues. Germline V gene data show CDR1 as SNHLY and CDR2 as FYNNEI. Written as DNA, the CDR3 is TGTGCCAGCAACCCGACAGGGCAATCAACTAATGAAAAACTGTTTTTT. This translates into CASNPTGQSTNEKLFF. Together with reference TRBV2 and TRBJ1-4, the CDR3 gives the full variable domain: EPEVTQTPSHQVTQMGQEVILRCVPISNHLYFYWYRQILGQKVEFLVSFYNNEISEKSEIFDDQFSVERPDGSNFTLKIRSTKLEDSAMYFCASNPTGQSTNEKLFFGSGTQLSVL.

This clonotype was observed a handful of times. The V and J genes are TRBV5-6 and TRBJ2-7, with D tentatively TRBD1 (6 bases). Germline values: CDR1 SGHDT, CDR2 YYEEEE. Trimming pared 0 bases from V and 6 bases from J, leaving 10 bases between. The CDR3 is made up of 13 amino acids. The chain's CDR3 is CASSLDRDREQYF. The CDR3 nucleotides read TGTGCCAGCAGCTTGGACAGGGACCGCGAGCAGTACTTC.

This chain joins TRBV10-3 and TRBJ2-3, with 8 bases matching TRBD2. The V gene end was trimmed by 4 bases and the J gene end by 2 bases; junction bases not matched to a gene: 8. Germline assignment: CDR1 ENHRY and CDR2 SYGVKD. The CDR3 is 16 amino acids. The CDR3 is CAISVHLLAVTDTQYF. The CDR3 DNA sequence: TGTGCCATCAGTGTCCACCTACTAGCGGTCACAGATACGCAGTATTTT.

This clonotype appeared a few times. The chain combines TRBV5-4 with TRBJ2-7, with D perhaps TRBD1 (8 bases). Germline CDR1 and CDR2: SGHNT and YYREEE (reference sequence). The CDR3 has 15 amino acids. The ends were cut back, 4 bases at V and 6 bases at J, with 20 bases in the middle. The CDR3 is CASSMGGTGRGEQYF. DNA for the CDR3: TGTGCCAGCAGCATGGGGGGGACAGGACGGGGCGAGCAGTACTTC.

The chain carries TRBV4-1 and TRBJ2-7, with a tentative D call TRBD1 (5 bases). Per germline, CDR1 MGHRA and CDR2 YSYEKL. Trimming removed 3 bases at V and 6 bases at J, with 12 bases between. CDR3 length: 13 residues. The CDR3 region is CASSHAGLGEQYF. In nucleotides, the CDR3 is TGCGCCAGCAGCCATGCAGGGTTGGGCGAGCAGTACTTC.

This clonotype was detected only once. The gene calls are TRBV24-1 and TRBJ2-5; the D gene could be TRBD1 or TRBD2 (5 bases each). The DNA end lines up better with TRBJ2-1; the J call may be wrong. This CDR3 spans 14 amino acids. Germline-derived CDR1 and CDR2 are KGHDR and SFDVKD. The CDR3 region is CATSDGLGDNEQFF. The CDR3, as DNA: TGTGCCACCAGTGATGGGCTGGGGGACAATGAGCAGTTCTTC.

The V and J genes are TRBV12-3 or TRBV12-4 and TRBJ2-2, with 12 positions matching TRBD2. The trim removed 6 bases at V and 7 bases at J, leaving 6 bases unmatched. The CDR3 is made up of 15 amino acids. The CDR3 spells CASSASGGASGELFF. The CDR3 nucleotides are TGTGCCAGCAGCGCTAGCGGGGGGGCTAGCGGGGAGCTGTTTTTT.

This clonotype was seen a handful of times. V gene TRBV7-9 combines with J gene TRBJ2-7; no clear D. The CDR3 spans 13 residues. Germline CDR1 reads SEHNR; CDR2 reads FQNEAQ (reference sequence). V was trimmed by 7 bases and J by 0 bases, leaving 10 bases between them. CDR3 sequence: CASTTGSSYEQYF. In nucleotides, the CDR3 is TGTGCCAGCACCACCGGAAGCTCCTACGAGCAGTACTTC.